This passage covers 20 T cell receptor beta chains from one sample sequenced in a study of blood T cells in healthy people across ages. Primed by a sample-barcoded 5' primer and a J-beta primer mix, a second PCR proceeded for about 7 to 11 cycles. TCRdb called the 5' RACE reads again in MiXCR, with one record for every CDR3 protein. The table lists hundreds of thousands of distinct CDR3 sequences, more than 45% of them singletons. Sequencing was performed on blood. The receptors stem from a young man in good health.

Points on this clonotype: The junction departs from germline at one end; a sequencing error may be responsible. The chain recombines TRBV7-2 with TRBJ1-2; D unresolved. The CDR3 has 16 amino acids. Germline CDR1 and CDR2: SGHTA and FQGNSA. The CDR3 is CAGSPTSREGYYGYTF. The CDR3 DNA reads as TGTGCCGGCAGCCCAACGTCACGAGAAGGATATTATGGCTACACCTTC.

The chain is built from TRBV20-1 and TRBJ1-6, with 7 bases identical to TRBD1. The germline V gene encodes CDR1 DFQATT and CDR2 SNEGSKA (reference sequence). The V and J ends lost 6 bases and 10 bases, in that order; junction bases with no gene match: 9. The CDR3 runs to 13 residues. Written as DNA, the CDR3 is TGCAGTGCGGAACAGGGGTCGGGCTCACCCCTCCACTTT. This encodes CSAEQGSGSPLHF.

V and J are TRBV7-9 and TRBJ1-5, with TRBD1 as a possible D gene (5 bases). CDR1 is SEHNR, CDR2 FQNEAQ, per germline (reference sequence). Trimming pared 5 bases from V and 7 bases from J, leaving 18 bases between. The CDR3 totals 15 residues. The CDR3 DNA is TGTGCCAGCAGCACAGGAGCTGCCCGGGGACAGCCCCAGCATTTT. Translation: CASSTGAARGQPQHF. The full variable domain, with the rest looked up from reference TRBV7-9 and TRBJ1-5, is DTGVSQNPRHKITKRGQNVTFRCDPISEHNRLYWYRQTLGQGPEFLTYFQNEAQLEKSRLLSDRFSAERPKGSFSTLEIQRTEQGDSAMYLCASSTGAARGQPQHFGDGTRLSIL.

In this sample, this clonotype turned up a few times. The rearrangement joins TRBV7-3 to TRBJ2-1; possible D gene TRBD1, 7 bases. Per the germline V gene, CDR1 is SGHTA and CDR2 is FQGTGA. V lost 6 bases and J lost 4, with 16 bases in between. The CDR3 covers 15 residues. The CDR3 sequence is CASSLRGEIYNEQFF. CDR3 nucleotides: TGTGCCAGCAGTCTCAGGGGGGAGATTTACAATGAGCAGTTCTTC. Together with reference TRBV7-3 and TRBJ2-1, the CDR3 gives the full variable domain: GAGVSQTPSNKVTEKGKYVELRCDPISGHTALYWYRQSLGQGPEFLIYFQGTGAADDSGLPNDRFFAVRPEGSVSTLKIQRTERGDSAVYLCASSLRGEIYNEQFFGPGTRLTVL.

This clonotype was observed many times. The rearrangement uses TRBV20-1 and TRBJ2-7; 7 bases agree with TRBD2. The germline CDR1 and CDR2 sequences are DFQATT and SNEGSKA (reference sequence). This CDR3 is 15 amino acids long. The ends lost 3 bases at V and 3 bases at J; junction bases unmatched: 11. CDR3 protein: CSASGSGTNVYEQYF. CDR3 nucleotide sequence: TGCAGTGCTAGCGGGTCCGGGACTAACGTCTACGAGCAGTACTTC.

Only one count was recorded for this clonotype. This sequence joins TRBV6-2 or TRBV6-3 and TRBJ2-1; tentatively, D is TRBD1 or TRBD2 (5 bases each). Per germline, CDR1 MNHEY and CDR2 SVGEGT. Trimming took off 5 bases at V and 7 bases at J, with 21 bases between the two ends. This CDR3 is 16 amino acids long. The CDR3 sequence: CASSPPGPNIGNEQFF. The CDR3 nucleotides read TGTGCCAGCAGTCCCCCGGGACCAAACATAGGGAATGAGCAGTTCTTC.

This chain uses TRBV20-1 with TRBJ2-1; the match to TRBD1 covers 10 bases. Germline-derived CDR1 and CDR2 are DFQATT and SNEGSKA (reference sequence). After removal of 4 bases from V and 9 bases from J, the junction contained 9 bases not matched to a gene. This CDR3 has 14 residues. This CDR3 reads CSAKTGTGVFEQFF. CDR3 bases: TGCAGTGCTAAAACTGGGACAGGGGTTTTTGAGCAGTTCTTC.

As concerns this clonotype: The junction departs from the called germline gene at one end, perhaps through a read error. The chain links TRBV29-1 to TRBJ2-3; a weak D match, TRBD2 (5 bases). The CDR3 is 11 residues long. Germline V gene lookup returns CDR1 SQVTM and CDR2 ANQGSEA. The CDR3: CSATWGDMQYF. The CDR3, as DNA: TGCAGCGCGACCTGGGGAGATATGCAGTATTTT.

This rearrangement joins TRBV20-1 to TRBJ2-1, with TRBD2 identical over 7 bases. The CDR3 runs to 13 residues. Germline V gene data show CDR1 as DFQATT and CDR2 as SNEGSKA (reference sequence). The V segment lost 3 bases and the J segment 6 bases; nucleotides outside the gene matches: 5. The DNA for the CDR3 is TGCAGTGCTAGCCTAGCGGCCTTCAATGAGCAGTTCTTC. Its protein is CSASLAAFNEQFF.

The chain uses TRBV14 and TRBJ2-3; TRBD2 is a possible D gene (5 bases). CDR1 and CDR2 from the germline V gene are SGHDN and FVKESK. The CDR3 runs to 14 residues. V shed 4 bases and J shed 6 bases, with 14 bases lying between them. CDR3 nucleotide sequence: TGTGCCAGCAGCCCGTTAGCCATAGCGGATACGCAGTATTTT. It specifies CASSPLAIADTQYF.

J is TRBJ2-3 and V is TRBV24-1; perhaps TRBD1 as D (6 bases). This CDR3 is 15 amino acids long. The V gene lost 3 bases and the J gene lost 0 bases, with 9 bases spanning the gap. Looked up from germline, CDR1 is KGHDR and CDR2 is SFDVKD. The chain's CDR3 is CATSDRDTSTDTQYF. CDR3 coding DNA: TGTGCCACCAGTGATCGGGACACGAGCACAGATACGCAGTATTTT.

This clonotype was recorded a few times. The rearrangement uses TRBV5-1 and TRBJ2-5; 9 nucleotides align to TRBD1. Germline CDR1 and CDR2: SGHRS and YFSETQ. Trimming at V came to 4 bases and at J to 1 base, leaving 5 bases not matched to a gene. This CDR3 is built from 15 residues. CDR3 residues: CASSTWDRAQETQYF. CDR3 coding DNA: TGCGCCAGCAGCACCTGGGACAGGGCCCAAGAGACCCAGTACTTC.

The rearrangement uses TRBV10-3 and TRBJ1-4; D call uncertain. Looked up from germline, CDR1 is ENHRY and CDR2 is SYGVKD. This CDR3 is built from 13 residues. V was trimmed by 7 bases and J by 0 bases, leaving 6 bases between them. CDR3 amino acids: CAIKGSTNEKLFF. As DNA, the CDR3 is TGTGCCATCAAGGGCTCAACTAATGAAAAACTGTTTTTT.

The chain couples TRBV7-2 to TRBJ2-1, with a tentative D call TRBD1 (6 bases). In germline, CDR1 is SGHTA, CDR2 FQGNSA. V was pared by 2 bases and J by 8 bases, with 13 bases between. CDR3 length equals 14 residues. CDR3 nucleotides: TGTGCCAGCAGCTTACCCCCAGGGGTCCATGAGCAGTTCTTC. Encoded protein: CASSLPPGVHEQFF. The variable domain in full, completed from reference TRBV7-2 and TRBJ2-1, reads GAGVSQSPSNKVTEKGKDVELRCDPISGHTALYWYRQSLGQGLEFLIYFQGNSAPDKSGLPSDRFSAERTGGSVSTLTIQRTQQEDSAVYLCASSLPPGVHEQFFGPGTRLTVL.

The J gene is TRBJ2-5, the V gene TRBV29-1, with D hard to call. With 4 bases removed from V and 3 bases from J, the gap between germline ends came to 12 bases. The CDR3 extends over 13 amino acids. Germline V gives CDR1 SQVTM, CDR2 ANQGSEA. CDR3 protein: CSVVGVYEETQYF. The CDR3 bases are TGCAGCGTTGTTGGGGTATATGAAGAGACCCAGTACTTC.

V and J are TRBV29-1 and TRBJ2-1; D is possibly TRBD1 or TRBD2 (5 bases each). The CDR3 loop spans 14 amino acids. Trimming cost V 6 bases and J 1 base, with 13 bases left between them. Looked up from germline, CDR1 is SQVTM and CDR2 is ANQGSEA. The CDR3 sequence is CSVEDGTSYNEQFF. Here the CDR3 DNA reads TGCAGCGTAGAGGACGGGACGTCCTACAATGAGCAGTTCTTC.

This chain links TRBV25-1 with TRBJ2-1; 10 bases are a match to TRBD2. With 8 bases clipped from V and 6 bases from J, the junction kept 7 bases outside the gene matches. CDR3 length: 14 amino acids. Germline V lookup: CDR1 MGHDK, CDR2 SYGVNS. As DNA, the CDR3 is TGTGCCAGCGCAATAGCGGGGGGACGCAATGAGCAGTTCTTC. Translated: CASAIAGGRNEQFF.

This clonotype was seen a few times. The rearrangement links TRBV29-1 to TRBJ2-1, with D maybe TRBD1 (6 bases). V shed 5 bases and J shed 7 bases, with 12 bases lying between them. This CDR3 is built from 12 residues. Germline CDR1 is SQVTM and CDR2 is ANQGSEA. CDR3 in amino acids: CSVRGSGNEQFF. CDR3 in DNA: TGCAGCGTTAGGGGGTCGGGGAATGAGCAGTTCTTC.

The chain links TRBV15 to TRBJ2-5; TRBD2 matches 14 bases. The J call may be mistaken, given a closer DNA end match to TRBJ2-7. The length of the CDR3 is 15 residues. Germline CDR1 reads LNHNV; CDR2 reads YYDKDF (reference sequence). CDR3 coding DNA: TGTGCCACCAGCAGTGAGGGACTAGCGGGAGACGAGCAGTACTTC. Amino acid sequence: CATSSEGLAGDEQYF.

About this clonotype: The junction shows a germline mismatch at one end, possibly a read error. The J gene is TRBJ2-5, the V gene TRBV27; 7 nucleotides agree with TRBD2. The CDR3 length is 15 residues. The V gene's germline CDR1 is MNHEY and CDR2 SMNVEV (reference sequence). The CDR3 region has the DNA TGTGCCAGCAATTTAGGGAGGGCGGGACGGGCGGTGCAGTACTTC. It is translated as CASNLGRAGRAVQYF.